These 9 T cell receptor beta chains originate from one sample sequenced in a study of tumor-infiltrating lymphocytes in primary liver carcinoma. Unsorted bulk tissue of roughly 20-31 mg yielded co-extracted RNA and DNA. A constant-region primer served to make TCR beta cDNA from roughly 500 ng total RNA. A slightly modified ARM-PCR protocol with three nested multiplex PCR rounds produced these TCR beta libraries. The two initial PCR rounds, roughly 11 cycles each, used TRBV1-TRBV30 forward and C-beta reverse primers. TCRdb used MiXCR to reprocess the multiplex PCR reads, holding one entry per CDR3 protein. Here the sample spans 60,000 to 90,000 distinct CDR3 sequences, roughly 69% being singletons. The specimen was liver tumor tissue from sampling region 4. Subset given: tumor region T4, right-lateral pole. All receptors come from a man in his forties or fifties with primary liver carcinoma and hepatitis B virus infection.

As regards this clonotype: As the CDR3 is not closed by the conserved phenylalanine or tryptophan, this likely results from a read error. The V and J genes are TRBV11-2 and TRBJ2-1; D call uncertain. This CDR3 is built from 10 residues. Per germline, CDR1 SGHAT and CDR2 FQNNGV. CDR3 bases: TGTGCCAGCGGCTTAGGTGAGCAGTTCTCC. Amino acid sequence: CASGLGEQFS.

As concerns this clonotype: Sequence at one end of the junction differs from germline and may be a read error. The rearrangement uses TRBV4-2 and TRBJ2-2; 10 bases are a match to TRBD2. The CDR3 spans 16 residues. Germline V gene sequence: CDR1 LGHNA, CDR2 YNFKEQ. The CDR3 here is CANTPGTSVNIGELFF. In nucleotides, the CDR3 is TGTGCCAACACCCCGGGGACTAGCGTGAACATCGGGGAGCTGTTTTTT.

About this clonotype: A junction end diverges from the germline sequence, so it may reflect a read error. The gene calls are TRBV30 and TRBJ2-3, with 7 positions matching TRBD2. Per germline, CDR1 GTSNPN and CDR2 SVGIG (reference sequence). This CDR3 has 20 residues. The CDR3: CAWSPQLGSGSPVSPDRQYF. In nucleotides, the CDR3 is TGTGCCTGGAGTCCCCAACTGGGTAGCGGGTCGCCCGTTTCCCCAGATAGGCAGTATTTT.

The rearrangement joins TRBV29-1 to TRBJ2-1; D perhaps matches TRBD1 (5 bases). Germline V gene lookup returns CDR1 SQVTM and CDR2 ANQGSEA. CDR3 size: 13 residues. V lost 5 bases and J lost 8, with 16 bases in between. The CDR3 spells CSVRIGAGDEQFF. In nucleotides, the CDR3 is TGCAGCGTTCGTATAGGGGCAGGAGATGAGCAGTTCTTC.

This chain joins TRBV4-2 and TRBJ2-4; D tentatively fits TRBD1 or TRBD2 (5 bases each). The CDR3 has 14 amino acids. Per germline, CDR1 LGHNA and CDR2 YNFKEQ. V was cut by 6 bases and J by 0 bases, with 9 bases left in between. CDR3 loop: CASRRDLAKNIQYF. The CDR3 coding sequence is TGTGCCAGCAGACGGGACCTAGCCAAAAACATTCAGTACTTC.

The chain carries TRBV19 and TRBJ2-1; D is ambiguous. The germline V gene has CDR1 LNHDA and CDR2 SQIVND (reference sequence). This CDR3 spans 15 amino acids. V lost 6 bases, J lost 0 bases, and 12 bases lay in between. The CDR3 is CASRRLDISYNEQFF. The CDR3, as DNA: TGTGCCAGTAGGCGACTTGATATCTCCTACAATGAGCAGTTCTTC.

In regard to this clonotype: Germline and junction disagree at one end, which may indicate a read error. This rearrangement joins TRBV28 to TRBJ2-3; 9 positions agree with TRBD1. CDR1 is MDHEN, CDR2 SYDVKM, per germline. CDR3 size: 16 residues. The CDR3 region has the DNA TGTGCCAGCACCATCAGCCTCGGGACAGGGACAGATAAGCAGTATTTT. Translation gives CASTISLGTGTDKQYF.

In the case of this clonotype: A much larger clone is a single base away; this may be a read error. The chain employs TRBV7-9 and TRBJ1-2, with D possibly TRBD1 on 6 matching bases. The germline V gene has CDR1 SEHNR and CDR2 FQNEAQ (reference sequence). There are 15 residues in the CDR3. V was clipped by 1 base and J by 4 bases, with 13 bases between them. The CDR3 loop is CASSLGAGGLYGYTF. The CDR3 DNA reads TGTGCCAGCAGCTTAGGGGCCGGGGGGCTCTATGGCTACACCTTC.

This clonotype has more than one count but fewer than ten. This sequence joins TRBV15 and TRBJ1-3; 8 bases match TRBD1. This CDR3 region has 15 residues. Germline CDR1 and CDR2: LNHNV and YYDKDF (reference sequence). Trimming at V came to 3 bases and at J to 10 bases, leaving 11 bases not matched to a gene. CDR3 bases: TGTGCCACCAGCAGTGGGACAGGAGGGACAAATACCATATATTTT. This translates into CATSSGTGGTNTIYF.